The 24 T cell receptor beta chains below come from one sample, sequenced in a study of blood T cell repertoires in COVID-19. TCRdb keeps only in-frame clones here, not all; method: immunoSEQ multiplex PCR. The data contain more than 300,000 clones, under 90% of them singletons. Specimen: PBMCs or T cells enriched from blood (not recorded which). The origin of the receptors is a woman aged 18-29 years who had recovered from COVID-19.

The chain combines TRBV27 with TRBJ2-1; a possible D gene is TRBD1 (5 bases). Trimming stripped 6 bases from V and 8 bases from J, with 23 bases between. Per the germline V gene, CDR1 is MNHEY and CDR2 is SMNVEV (reference sequence). The CDR3 sequence is 16 residues long. DNA of the CDR3: TGTGCCAGCAGCATGACCCAAGGGGCCTACCCAGATGAGCAGTTCTTC. Translation: CASSMTQGAYPDEQFF.

The chain recombines TRBV7-2 with TRBJ1-2; 7 positions match TRBD1. V lost 7 bases to trimming and J lost 4 bases; unmatched junction nucleotides: 9. Per germline, CDR1 SGHTA and CDR2 FQGNSA. This CDR3 has 14 residues. The CDR3 nucleotides read TGTGCCAGCACCCCAGGGGGGTTTGTCTATGGCTACACCTTC. It encodes CASTPGGFVYGYTF.

The rearrangement links TRBV30 to TRBJ1-2; D may be TRBD1 (6 bases). CDR3 length: 18 amino acids. The germline V and J ends were trimmed by 0 bases and 0 bases, with 20 bases remaining between them. Per germline, CDR1 GTSNPN and CDR2 SVGIG (reference sequence). CDR3 bases: TGTGCCTGGAGTGTACGATCGACAGGTCGGGGGGCTAACTATGGCTACACCTTC. It encodes CAWSVRSTGRGANYGYTF.

The chain's CDR3 is CASSSRDSSNYGYTF. The DNA for the CDR3 is TGTGCCAGCAGCTCCCGGGACAGCTCTAACTATGGCTACACCTTC. This chain joins TRBV7-6 and TRBJ1-2; 7 nucleotides match TRBD1. The germline gives CDR1 SGHVS, CDR2 FNYEAQ. CDR3 length: 15 residues. J gave up 0 bases and V 4 bases, and 5 bases lay outside the gene matches.

The V and J genes are TRBV6-6 and TRBJ2-3, with a tentative D call TRBD1 (6 bases). CDR1 and CDR2 from the germline V gene are MNHNY and SVGAGI (reference sequence). V was trimmed by 6 bases and J by 5 bases, leaving 24 bases between them. This CDR3 is 17 amino acids long. The DNA for the CDR3 is TGTGCCAGCAGCCGACGGGGTGGCCCAGGGGTTGAAGATACGCAGTATTTT. Amino acid sequence: CASSRRGGPGVEDTQYF.

The chain couples TRBV7-9 to TRBJ2-2; D not certain. CDR3 length equals 13 residues. Trimming shortened V by 0 bases and J by 6 bases, and 5 bases separated the two germline ends. Per germline, CDR1 SEHNR and CDR2 FQNEAQ (reference sequence). The CDR3, as DNA: TGTGCCAGCAGCTTAGCCCGGGCCGGGGAGCTGTTTTTT. Protein product: CASSLARAGELFF.

This chain connects TRBV7-2 to TRBJ1-1; the D is unclear. Per the germline V gene, CDR1 is SGHTA and CDR2 is FQGNSA. The CDR3 has 15 amino acids. V was cut by 2 bases and J by 1 base, with 11 bases left in between. CDR3 sequence: CASSLSGWGNTEAFF. The CDR3 coding sequence is TGTGCCAGCAGCTTAAGCGGCTGGGGGAACACTGAAGCTTTCTTT.

The V and J genes are TRBV7-8 and TRBJ1-1, with D possibly TRBD1 on 5 matching bases. V lost 5 bases, J lost 3 bases, and 13 bases lay in between. The CDR3 consists of 14 residues. CDR1 is SGHVS, CDR2 FQNEAQ, per germline. The DNA for the CDR3 is TGTGCCAGCAGCCGGGGCCGGGGGGACACTGAAGCTTTCTTT. Translation gives CASSRGRGDTEAFF.

V gene TRBV10-3 combines with J gene TRBJ2-5; 9 bases are shared with TRBD1. CDR1 and CDR2 (germline): ENHRY, SYGVKD. V lost 4 bases, J lost 2 bases, and 2 bases stayed unmatched. The CDR3 length is 14 residues. The DNA for the CDR3 is TGTGCCATCAGTGGAGGGACAGGGCAAGAGACCCAGTACTTC. Residues: CAISGGTGQETQYF.

V is TRBV27 and J is TRBJ1-1; a weak D match, TRBD1 (5 bases). Between the trimmed V and J ends, which lost 6 bases and 6 bases, there was a span of 17 bases. CDR3 length: 14 residues. The germline V gene has CDR1 MNHEY and CDR2 SMNVEV (reference sequence). CDR3 coding DNA: TGTGCCAGCAGCGAACTGGGGGGAGAACCTGAAGCTTTCTTT. Its translation: CASSELGGEPEAFF.

The V call is TRBV5-8, the J call TRBJ1-4, with 8 bases aligning to TRBD1. The CDR3 totals 15 residues. Losses at the gene ends were 3 bases for V and 7 bases for J; bases not matched to a gene: 8. The germline CDR1 and CDR2 sequences are SGHTS and YDEGEE. The CDR3 nucleotides are TGTGCCAGCAGCTCCTACCAGGGGGCAGGTGAAAAACTGTTTTTT. Residues: CASSSYQGAGEKLFF.

The sample holds one count of this clone. This chain uses TRBV28 with TRBJ1-6; D ambiguous. The CDR3 totals 15 residues. Per germline, CDR1 MDHEN and CDR2 SYDVKM. V lost 6 bases to trimming and J lost 0 bases, with 9 bases between them. This CDR3 reads CASRRTSSYNSPLHF. The CDR3 nucleotides are TGTGCCAGCAGAAGAACAAGCTCCTATAATTCACCCCTCCACTTT.

The J gene is TRBJ2-7, the V gene TRBV18; a possible D gene is TRBD2 (6 bases). V lost 1 base and J 1 base, leaving 11 bases between the germline ends. The CDR3 totals 15 residues. Germline V gives CDR1 KGHSH, CDR2 LQKENI. CDR3 DNA: TGTGCCAGCTCACCACGGGCTAGCGCTTCCTACGAGCAGTACTTC. This encodes CASSPRASASYEQYF.

The rearrangement links TRBV5-8 to TRBJ2-3; 7 bases match TRBD2. CDR1 is SGHTS, CDR2 YDEGEE, per germline. The trim removed 4 bases at V and 3 bases at J, leaving 8 bases unmatched. This CDR3 has 15 residues. CDR3 sequence: CASSARTSWTDTQYF. The DNA for the CDR3 is TGTGCCAGCAGCGCCCGGACTAGTTGGACAGATACGCAGTATTTT.

This chain connects TRBV29-1 to TRBJ2-7, with D perhaps TRBD1 (5 bases). The V and J ends lost 4 bases and 2 bases respectively, with 12 bases between them. The CDR3 sequence is 13 residues long. CDR1 and CDR2 (germline): SQVTM, ANQGSEA. CDR3 sequence reads: CSVVDTYPYEQYF. The CDR3, as DNA: TGCAGCGTTGTGGACACCTATCCCTACGAGCAGTACTTC.

The V gene is TRBV12-3 or TRBV12-4, the J gene TRBJ2-4; D call uncertain. This CDR3 is 11 amino acids long. V was pared by 8 bases and J by 2 bases, with 4 bases between. CDR3 amino acids: CASPTKNIQYF. DNA of the CDR3: TGTGCCAGCCCTACCAAAAACATTCAGTACTTC.

For this clone: At one end the junction does not follow the germline gene, possibly because of a read error. This rearrangement joins TRBV7-7 to TRBJ2-2, with D maybe TRBD2 (5 bases). The CDR3 loop spans 16 amino acids. CDR1 is SSHAT and CDR2 is FNYEAQ in the germline V gene (reference sequence). The CDR3 sequence: CASSPLGGSNTGELFF. The DNA of the CDR3 is TGTGCTAGCAGCCCACTAGGCGGGTCGAACACCGGGGAGCTGTTTTTT. The whole variable domain, filled in from reference TRBV7-7 and TRBJ2-2, reads GAGVSQSPRYKVTKRGQDVTLRCDPISSHATLYWYQQALGQGPEFLTYFNYEAQPDKSGLPSDRFSAERPEGSISTLTIQRTEQRDSAMYRCASSPLGGSNTGELFFGEGSRLTVL.

The chain is built from TRBV19 and TRBJ2-7; 14 bases match TRBD2. CDR3 length equals 16 residues. J gave up 3 bases and V 3 bases, and 4 bases lay outside the gene matches. Germline CDR1 reads LNHDA; CDR2 reads SQIVND (reference sequence). The CDR3 reads CASSMTGLAGVYEQYF. CDR3 DNA: TGTGCCAGTAGTATGACGGGACTAGCGGGGGTCTACGAGCAGTACTTC.

In regard to this clone: Other DNA sequences in the sample encode the same CDR3. The chain uses TRBV20-1 and TRBJ2-7; D ambiguous. Germline lookup yields CDR1 DFQATT and CDR2 SNEGSKA (reference sequence). With 3 bases removed from V and 2 bases from J, the gap between germline ends came to 8 bases. The CDR3 runs to 12 residues. CDR3 region: CSASGQTYEQYF. In nucleotides, the CDR3 is TGCAGTGCTAGTGGTCAAACCTACGAGCAGTACTTC.

The V call is TRBV19, the J call TRBJ2-7; 10 bases are a match to TRBD1. Germline V CDR1 and CDR2: LNHDA, SQIVND (reference sequence). The CDR3 totals 13 residues. V shed 9 bases, J shed 6 bases, and the junction held 8 bases outside the gene matches. The CDR3 reads CASWGQGSSEQYF. CDR3 DNA sequence: TGTGCCAGCTGGGGACAGGGGAGTTCCGAGCAGTACTTC.

The V and J genes are TRBV14 and TRBJ1-6, with TRBD1 matching over 9 bases. This CDR3 is built from 15 residues. Germline CDR1 SGHDN, CDR2 FVKESK. V was clipped by 4 bases and J by 6 bases; unmatched bases: 4. The DNA of the CDR3 is TGTGCCAGCAGCCTCCAGACAGGGGGTAATTCACCCCTCCACTTT. Its protein product is CASSLQTGGNSPLHF.

The CDR3 coding sequence is TGTGCCTGGGTGAGGGGTCAGGGGGGTATGAGATCACCCCTCCACTTT. This gives the protein CAWVRGQGGMRSPLHF. The chain employs TRBV30 and TRBJ1-6; TRBD1 agrees at 7 bases. V lost 5 bases and J lost 10; bases outside the gene matches: 17. The CDR3 spans 16 residues. Germline CDR1 is GTSNPN and CDR2 is SVGIG (reference sequence).

The chain uses TRBV9 and TRBJ1-3; D ambiguous. The germline gives CDR1 SGDLS, CDR2 YYNGEE. This CDR3 contains 17 residues. Between the trimmed V and J ends, which lost 0 bases and 8 bases, there was a span of 21 bases. DNA for the CDR3: TGTGCCAGCAGCGTAGATAAGGAGGGAATTTCCATCCACACCATATATTTT. It translates to CASSVDKEGISIHTIYF. Variable domain in full (rest from reference TRBV9 and TRBJ1-3): DSGVTQTPKHLITATGQRVTLRCSPRSGDLSVYWYQQSLDQGLQFLIQYYNGEERAKGNILERFSAQQFPDLHSELNLSSLELGDSALYFCASSVDKEGISIHTIYFGEGSWLTVV.

The chain has TRBV9 and TRBJ2-6; D might be TRBD2 (5 bases). CDR1 is SGDLS, CDR2 YYNGEE, per germline. Trimming removed 2 bases from V and 0 bases from J, with 9 bases in between. The CDR3 has 16 residues. Written as DNA, the CDR3 is TGTGCCAGCAGCGTCAGAGGGTTCTCTGGGGCCAACGTCCTGACTTTC. It encodes CASSVRGFSGANVLTF.